The clone carrying this T cell receptor (beta chain) was counted at least ten times. Its matching antigen is unknown. The entry originates in a study of Graves' ophthalmopathy and Graves' hyperthyroidism. General observations from the study: Clonotypes were expanded in thyroid at above 0.001 frequency, and most also appeared in blood.

Germline assignment: CDR1 LNHDA and CDR2 SQIVND (reference sequence). Trimming took 4 bases from V and 5 from J, leaving 11 bases between them. The CDR3 spans 13 residues. For repertoire sequencing, the TCR beta CDR3 regions were amplified from RNA transcripts. The first round was an RT-PCR with HTBI primers, and the second round was a multiplex PCR. TCRdb itself ran the multiplex PCR reads through MiXCR, one entry per CDR3 protein. Of more than 550,000 distinct CDR3 sequences listed, roughly 41% are singletons. The V call is TRBV19, the J call TRBJ1-2; D may be TRBD1 (6 bases). What was sequenced was peripheral blood. The receptor's source is an adult man with Graves' ophthalmopathy. The CDR3 DNA is TGTGCCAGTAGTAACGGGACATCGTATGGCTACACCTTC. The encoded protein is CASSNGTSYGYTF.